This T cell receptor beta chain was observed in a study of T cell repertoires in cytomegalovirus infection. Many counts were recorded for this clonotype. TCRdb recomputed calls from the reads with MiXCR, one row per CDR3 protein. The sample includes fewer than 400,000 distinct CDR3 sequences, around 18% of them seen just once. In germline, CDR1 is SGHVS, CDR2 FQNEAQ. V was pared by 4 bases and J by 0 bases, with 10 bases between. The CDR3 covers 15 residues. The TCR comes from a human donor in good health (CMV status not recorded). Some clones in this sample may be carry-over from other donors' samples. The sequenced sample consisted of PBMCs. The J gene is TRBJ1-3, the V gene TRBV7-8; D may be TRBD1 (5 bases). The CDR3 sequence: CASSYGDYSGNTIYF. The CDR3 DNA follows: TGTGCCAGCAGCTACGGGGACTACTCTGGAAACACCATATATTTT.